A single sample is the source of the 24 T cell receptor beta chains below, sequenced in a study of blood T cell repertoires in COVID-19. TCRdb keeps only in-frame clones here, not all; method: immunoSEQ multiplex PCR. In the table there are around 70,000 clones, roughly nine tenths of which are singletons. The sequenced material came from peripheral blood. The receptors come from a man aged 45-65 years with acute or convalescent COVID-19.

The V and J genes are TRBV30 and TRBJ1-4; D remains ambiguous. CDR3 size: 16 residues. Deletions cut 4 bases from V and 2 bases from J, with 17 bases between. Germline V CDR1 and CDR2: GTSNPN, SVGIG (reference sequence). For the CDR3, the DNA is TGTGCCTGGATGCTTCCGGGGTTTTTCACTAATGAAAAACTGTTTTTT. Amino acid sequence: CAWMLPGFFTNEKLFF. Supplemented by reference TRBV30 and TRBJ1-4, the full variable domain reads SQTIHQWPATLVQPVGSPLSLECTVEGTSNPNLYWYRQAAGRGLQLLFYSVGIGQISSEVPQNLSASRPQDRQFILSSKKLLLSDSGFYLCAWMLPGFFTNEKLFFGSGTQLSVL.

J is TRBJ1-1 and V is TRBV18; possible D gene TRBD1, 5 bases. The CDR3 totals 12 residues. The V and J ends lost 3 bases and 7 bases respectively, with 9 bases between them. Germline CDR1 is KGHSH and CDR2 is LQKENI. CDR3 in amino acids: CASSPGGDEAFF. The CDR3 DNA sequence: TGTGCCAGCTCACCGGGAGGGGATGAAGCTTTCTTT.

This clone was counted between two and nine times. The chain has TRBV28 and TRBJ1-3; the D is unclear. V was clipped by 8 bases and J by 3 bases, with 17 bases between them. CDR1 is MDHEN, CDR2 SYDVKM, per germline. The CDR3 has 15 residues. CDR3 loop: CASHSFLGSGNTIYF. The CDR3 nucleotides are TGTGCCAGCCACTCTTTTTTGGGCAGTGGAAACACCATATATTTT.

This chain links TRBV13 with TRBJ1-4; possibly TRBD1 for D (5 bases). The V gene's germline CDR1 is PRHDT and CDR2 FYEKMQ (reference sequence). V was trimmed by 6 bases and J by 8 bases, leaving 16 bases between them. The CDR3 loop spans 14 amino acids. CDR3 sequence (DNA): TGTGCCAGCAGGTCCGGGGGAGGTCACGAAAAACTGTTTTTT. It is translated as CASRSGGGHEKLFF.

This chain connects TRBV19 to TRBJ1-5; TRBD1 matches at 8 bases. CDR1 and CDR2 from the germline V gene are LNHDA and SQIVND (reference sequence). Germline trimming cut 5 bases from V and 3 bases from J; bases unmatched to any gene: 6. The CDR3 length is 15 residues. In DNA, the CDR3 is TGTGCCAGTAGTTCCGACAGGGGACCCAATCAGCCCCAGCATTTT. Translation: CASSSDRGPNQPQHF.

The chain has TRBV10-3 and TRBJ2-1; 9 nucleotides match TRBD1. J was trimmed by 6 bases and V by 3 bases; bases with no gene match: 6. The germline gives CDR1 ENHRY, CDR2 SYGVKD. This CDR3 spans 15 amino acids. The CDR3 loop is CAISEPGQGFNEQFF. In DNA form, the CDR3 reads TGTGCCATCAGTGAACCGGGACAGGGCTTCAATGAGCAGTTCTTC.

This sequence joins TRBV7-2 and TRBJ2-1, with D unresolved. Trimming pared 4 bases from V and 5 bases from J, leaving 3 bases between. Germline lookup yields CDR1 SGHTA and CDR2 FQGNSA. The CDR3 runs to 11 residues. This CDR3 reads CASSSNNEQFF. The CDR3 nucleotides read TGTGCCAGCAGCTCAAACAATGAGCAGTTCTTC.

With regard to this clone: This sample includes further DNA sequences coding for the same CDR3. This chain uses TRBV18 with TRBJ1-3; 8 bases are shared with TRBD1. The CDR3 contains 15 residues. J gave up 3 bases and V 2 bases, and 3 bases lay outside the gene matches. Germline V gives CDR1 KGHSH, CDR2 LQKENI. The CDR3 sequence: CASSPRTGSGNTIYF. CDR3 nucleotide sequence: TGTGCCAGCTCACCAAGGACAGGGAGTGGAAACACCATATATTTT.

The chain uses TRBV4-1 and TRBJ1-5; D gene uncertain. Germline assignment: CDR1 MGHRA and CDR2 YSYEKL. The CDR3 runs 13 residues. The germline V and J ends were trimmed by 1 base and 10 bases, with 11 bases remaining between them. The CDR3 protein is CASSQASTYPQHF. The DNA of the CDR3 is TGCGCCAGCAGCCAAGCCTCGACATACCCCCAGCATTTT.

The gene calls are TRBV5-4 and TRBJ1-2; D might be TRBD1 (5 bases). The V gene's germline CDR1 is SGHNT and CDR2 YYREEE (reference sequence). The CDR3 has 13 amino acids. V dropped 2 bases and J dropped 4 bases, with 9 bases sitting between them. The CDR3 nucleotides are TGTGCCAGCAGCTTTCCCACAGGCTATGGCTACACCTTC. Translating it yields CASSFPTGYGYTF.

The rearrangement links TRBV29-1 to TRBJ2-3; TRBD2 aligns across 12 bases. CDR3 length equals 16 residues. Germline loops: CDR1 SQVTM, CDR2 ANQGSEA. V trimming: 5 bases; J trimming: 5 bases; junction bases outside the gene matches: 11. The CDR3 region is CSVQASGRAGVDTQYF. CDR3 nucleotides: TGCAGCGTTCAGGCTAGCGGGAGGGCGGGGGTAGATACGCAGTATTTT.

J is TRBJ1-2 and V is TRBV28, with no clear D. This CDR3 has 15 residues. Germline V lookup: CDR1 MDHEN, CDR2 SYDVKM. Trimming took off 2 bases at V and 8 bases at J, with 18 bases between the two ends. The CDR3 loop reads CASSLHSRSFGGYTF. The CDR3 DNA follows: TGTGCCAGCAGTTTACACTCAAGGAGTTTCGGGGGCTACACCTTC.

The CDR3 region has the DNA TGTGCCAGCAGCTTAAGCGGGTCCCGGGGGGGCCGTGGCTACACCTTC. Protein product: CASSLSGSRGGRGYTF. The chain employs TRBV7-9 and TRBJ1-2; D might be TRBD1 (6 bases). Germline V lookup: CDR1 SEHNR, CDR2 FQNEAQ (reference sequence). The V and J ends lost 2 bases and 7 bases respectively, with 20 bases between them. The CDR3 extends over 16 amino acids. Full variable domain (outside the CDR3, taken from reference TRBV7-9 and TRBJ1-2): DTGVSQNPRHKITKRGQNVTFRCDPISEHNRLYWYRQTLGQGPEFLTYFQNEAQLEKSRLLSDRFSAERPKGSFSTLEIQRTEQGDSAMYLCASSLSGSRGGRGYTFGSGTRLTVV.

This chain links TRBV6-4 with TRBJ2-7, with TRBD2 matching 7 bases. The CDR3 sequence is 13 residues long. CDR1 is MRHNA and CDR2 is SNTAGT in the germline V gene. V was pared by 7 bases and J by 12 bases, with 15 bases of the junction left unmatched. CDR3 coding DNA: TGTGCCAGCACCCCGGACGGGGGGAGGTACCGGTACGTC. Translation: CASTPDGGRYRYV.

The J gene is TRBJ1-5, the V gene TRBV6-5; D call uncertain. CDR1 and CDR2 from the germline V gene are MNHEY and SVGAGI. The CDR3 extends over 14 amino acids. With 7 bases removed from V and 1 base from J, the gap between germline ends came to 11 bases. The CDR3 region has the DNA TGTGCCAGCAAACGGTCGGGGAGCAATCAGCCCCAGCATTTT. This codes for CASKRSGSNQPQHF.

The genes are TRBV6-5 and TRBJ1-2, with 10 positions matching TRBD1. Germline CDR1 and CDR2: MNHEY and SVGAGI. The CDR3 has 13 amino acids. The V gene end was trimmed by 6 bases and the J gene end by 8 bases; junction bases not matched to a gene: 6. CDR3 loop: CASSDRGPRGYTF. In nucleotides, the CDR3 is TGTGCCAGCAGCGACAGGGGGCCTCGGGGCTACACCTTC.

The chain uses TRBV11-2 and TRBJ1-3; maybe TRBD1 (5 bases). V was trimmed by 1 base and J by 0 bases, leaving 7 bases between them. The germline gives CDR1 SGHAT, CDR2 FQNNGV. The CDR3 length is 15 residues. The CDR3 nucleotides are TGTGCCAGCAGCTTAGGACAGTCCTCTGGAAACACCATATATTTT. Protein sequence: CASSLGQSSGNTIYF. The whole variable domain, remainder taken from reference TRBV11-2 and TRBJ1-3, is EAGVAQSPRYKIIEKRQSVAFWCNPISGHATLYWYQQILGQGPKLLIQFQNNGVVDDSQLPKDRFSAERLKGVDSTLKIQPAKLEDSAVYLCASSLGQSSGNTIYFGEGSWLTVV.

The rearrangement joins TRBV27 to TRBJ2-1; 8 bases map to TRBD2. CDR1 and CDR2 from the germline V gene are MNHEY and SMNVEV (reference sequence). The CDR3 is made up of 17 amino acids. The V segment lost 6 bases and the J segment 10 bases; nucleotides outside the gene matches: 20. The CDR3 DNA follows: TGTGCCAGCAGCCCAGGGTGGCAGCGGGAGAATTTTCGGGAGCAGTTCTTC. This encodes CASSPGWQRENFREQFF.

Written as DNA, the CDR3 is TGTGCCAGCAGCCCCGCGTGGCTCGTCAGGGAAAATGAGCAGTTCTTC. Amino acid sequence: CASSPAWLVRENEQFF. The rearrangement uses TRBV11-1 and TRBJ2-1; tentatively, D is TRBD1 (5 bases). CDR3 length equals 16 residues. V dropped 5 bases and J dropped 7 bases, with 21 bases sitting between them. Germline CDR1 and CDR2: SGHAT and FQDESV (reference sequence). Full variable domain (outside the CDR3, taken from reference TRBV11-1 and TRBJ2-1): EAEVAQSPRYKITEKSQAVAFWCDPISGHATLYWYRQILGQGPELLVQFQDESVVDDSQLPKDRFSAERLKGVDSTLKIQPAELGDSAMYLCASSPAWLVRENEQFFGPGTRLTVL.

The CDR3, as DNA: TGTGCCAGCAGCTTAGACCCGACAGGGGGCCATGAAAAACTGTTTTTT. This sequence encodes CASSLDPTGGHEKLFF. V and J are TRBV5-4 and TRBJ1-4; 10 bases are shared with TRBD1. J gave up 6 bases and V 2 bases, and 7 bases lay outside the gene matches. CDR1 and CDR2 (germline): SGHNT, YYREEE (reference sequence). CDR3 size: 16 residues.

This chain uses TRBV6-6 with TRBJ2-6, with D unclear. The CDR3 has 16 amino acids. Germline lookup yields CDR1 MNHNY and CDR2 SVGAGI (reference sequence). V was clipped by 5 bases and J by 0 bases, with 11 bases between them. The CDR3 sequence is CASSPHRDSGANVLTF. The CDR3, as DNA: TGTGCCAGCAGTCCCCATAGAGACTCTGGGGCCAACGTCCTGACTTTC.

The sample holds a few counts of this clone. V usage is TRBV7-2 and J usage is TRBJ2-3; no clear D gene. Trimming took off 5 bases at V and 4 bases at J, with 10 bases between the two ends. The germline V gene encodes CDR1 SGHTA and CDR2 FQGNSA. The length of the CDR3 is 13 residues. The chain's CDR3 is CASSPQISDTQYF. DNA for the CDR3: TGTGCCAGCAGCCCACAGATCTCAGATACGCAGTATTTT.

This clone was picked up one time. The rearrangement uses TRBV14 and TRBJ1-1, with a weak D call TRBD1 (5 bases). Between the trimmed V and J ends, which lost 1 base and 4 bases, there was a span of 13 bases. CDR1 and CDR2 (germline): SGHDN, FVKESK. The CDR3 totals 15 residues. This CDR3 reads CASSQAAGLGTEAFF. CDR3 DNA: TGTGCCAGCAGCCAAGCGGCAGGGCTGGGCACTGAAGCTTTCTTT.

In its sample, this clone was seen once. The CDR3 does not close with the conserved phenylalanine or tryptophan, likely indicating a read error. The chain combines TRBV19 with TRBJ1-1; no reliable D call. Germline V gene data show CDR1 as LNHDA and CDR2 as SQIVND (reference sequence). Trimming removed 6 bases from V and 2 bases from J, with 10 bases in between. CDR3 length: 13 residues. CDR3 region: CASSEQTNTEAFL. The CDR3 DNA follows: TGTGCCAGTAGCGAACAGACAAACACTGAAGCTTTCCTT.